The clone carrying this T cell receptor beta chain has a handful of counts. Its antigen is still unknown. Through a sample-barcoded 5' primer and a J-beta primer mix, a second PCR was run for roughly 6 to 11 cycles. TCRdb itself ran the 5' RACE reads through MiXCR, one entry per CDR3 protein. The sample contains around 900,000 distinct CDR3 sequences, about 30% of which appear only once. These data come from a study of blood T cells in healthy people across ages. General study findings and limits: In long-lived donors, naive CD4+ cell counts and diversity exceeded those of aged donors. Per million T cells, the diversity of TCR beta decreased roughly linearly as age advanced. Expanded clonotype shifts may have been confounded, as the donors had an unknown CMV status.

V was pared by 2 bases and J by 3 bases, with 9 bases between. Germline values: CDR1 SGDLS, CDR2 YYNGEE. The CDR3 loop spans 14 amino acids. Material: blood. This TCR was recovered from a woman at least 80 years old in good health. V and J are TRBV9 and TRBJ1-5, with a possible D match to TRBD1 (6 bases). The CDR3 DNA reads TGTGCCAGCAGCGTTACAGGGTCCAATCAGCCCCAGCATTTT. It codes for CASSVTGSNQPQHF.